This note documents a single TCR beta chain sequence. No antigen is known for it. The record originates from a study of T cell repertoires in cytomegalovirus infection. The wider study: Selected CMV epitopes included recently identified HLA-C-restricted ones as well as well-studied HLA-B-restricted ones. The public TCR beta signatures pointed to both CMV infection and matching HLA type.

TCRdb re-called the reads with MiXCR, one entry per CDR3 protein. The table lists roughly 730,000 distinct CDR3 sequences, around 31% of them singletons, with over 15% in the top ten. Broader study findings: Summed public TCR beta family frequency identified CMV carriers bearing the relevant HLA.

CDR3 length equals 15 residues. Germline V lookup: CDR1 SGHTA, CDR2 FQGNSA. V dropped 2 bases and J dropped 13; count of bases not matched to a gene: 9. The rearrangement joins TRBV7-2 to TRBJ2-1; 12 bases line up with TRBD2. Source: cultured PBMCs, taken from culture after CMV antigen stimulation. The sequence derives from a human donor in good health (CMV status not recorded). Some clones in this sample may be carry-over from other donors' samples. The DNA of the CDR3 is TGTGCCAGCAGCTTAACCGCTAGCGGGAGGGCGGCCCAGTTCTTC. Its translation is CASSLTASGRAAQFF. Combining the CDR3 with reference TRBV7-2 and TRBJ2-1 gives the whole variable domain GAGVSQSPSNKVTEKGKDVELRCDPISGHTALYWYRQSLGQGLEFLIYFQGNSAPDKSGLPSDRFSAERTGGSVSTLTIQRTQQEDSAVYLCASSLTASGRAAQFFGPGTRLTVL.